What follows are 3 T cell receptor beta chains derived from one specimen sequenced in a study of blood T cell repertoires in COVID-19. Libraries were prepared by immunoSEQ multiplex PCR; TCRdb keeps only in-frame clonotypes and omits some of them. The table records 160,000 or so clones, 82% of them present only once. The sequenced material came from PBMCs or T cells enriched from blood (not recorded which). The receptors come from a man aged 55 to 70 who had recovered from COVID-19.

The gene calls are TRBV2 and TRBJ2-3, with a weak D call TRBD2 (5 bases). The CDR3 contains 15 residues. V gave up 3 bases and J gave up 1 base, with 11 bases separating them. In germline, CDR1 is SNHLY, CDR2 FYNNEI. CDR3 amino acids: CASSEERTGTDTQYF. The CDR3 nucleotides are TGTGCCAGCAGTGAGGAGCGGACCGGCACAGATACGCAGTATTTT.

The chain combines TRBV3-1 (or the pseudogene TRBV3-2) with TRBJ1-6; the match to TRBD1 covers 7 bases. With 3 bases clipped from V and 7 bases from J, the junction kept 6 bases outside the gene matches. Per the germline V gene, CDR1 is LGHDT and CDR2 is YNNKEL (reference sequence). The CDR3 is 15 residues long. The CDR3 sequence is CASSQGQSPNSPLHF. In nucleotides, the CDR3 is TGTGCCAGCAGCCAGGGACAGAGCCCCAATTCACCCCTCCACTTT.

V gene TRBV7-2 combines with J gene TRBJ2-7; 9 nucleotides align to TRBD1. Germline V gene lookup returns CDR1 SGHTA and CDR2 FQGNSA. The ends lost 2 bases at V and 7 bases at J; junction bases unmatched: 6. CDR3 length: 14 amino acids. The CDR3 DNA is TGTGCCAGCAGCTTACTGGGACAGGGCCGGGAGCAGTACTTC. Its translation: CASSLLGQGREQYF.